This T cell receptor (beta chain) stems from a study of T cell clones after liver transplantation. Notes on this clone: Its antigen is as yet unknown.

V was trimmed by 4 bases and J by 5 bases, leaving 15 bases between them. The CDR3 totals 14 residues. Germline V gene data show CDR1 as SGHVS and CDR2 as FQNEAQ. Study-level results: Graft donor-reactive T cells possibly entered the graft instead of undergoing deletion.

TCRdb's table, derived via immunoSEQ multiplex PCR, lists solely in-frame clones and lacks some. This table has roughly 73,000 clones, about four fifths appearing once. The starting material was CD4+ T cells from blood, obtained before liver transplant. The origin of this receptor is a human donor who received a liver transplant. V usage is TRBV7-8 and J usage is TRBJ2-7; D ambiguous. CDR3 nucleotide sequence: TGTGCCAGCAGCTCGTTCTTGGTTGGCGACGAGCAGTACTTC. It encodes CASSSFLVGDEQYF. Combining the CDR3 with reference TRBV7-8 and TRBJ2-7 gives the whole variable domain GAGVSQSPRYKVAKRGQDVALRCDPISGHVSLFWYQQALGQGPEFLTYFQNEAQLDKSGLPSDRFFAERPEGSVSTLKIQRTQQEDSAVYLCASSSFLVGDEQYFGPGTRLTVT.